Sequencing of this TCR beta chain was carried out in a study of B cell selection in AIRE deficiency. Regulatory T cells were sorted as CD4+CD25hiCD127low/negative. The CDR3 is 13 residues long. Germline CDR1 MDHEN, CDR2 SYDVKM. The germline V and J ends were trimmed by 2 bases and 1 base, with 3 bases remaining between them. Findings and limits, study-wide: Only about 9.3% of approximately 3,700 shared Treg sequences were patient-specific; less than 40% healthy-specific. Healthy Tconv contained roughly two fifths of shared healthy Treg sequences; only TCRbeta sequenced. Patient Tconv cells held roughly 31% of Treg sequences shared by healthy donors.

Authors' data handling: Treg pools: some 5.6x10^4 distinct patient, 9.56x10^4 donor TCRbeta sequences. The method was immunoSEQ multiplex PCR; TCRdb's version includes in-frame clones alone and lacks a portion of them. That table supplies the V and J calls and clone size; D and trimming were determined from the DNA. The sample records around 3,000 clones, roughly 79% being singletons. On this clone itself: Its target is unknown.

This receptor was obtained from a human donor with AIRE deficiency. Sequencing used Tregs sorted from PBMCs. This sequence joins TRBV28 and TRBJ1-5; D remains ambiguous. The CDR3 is CASSLLSNQPQHF. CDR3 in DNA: TGTGCCAGCAGTTTACTCAGCAATCAGCCCCAGCATTTT.